Shown below are 10 T cell receptor beta chains from a single sample sequenced in a study of blood T cell repertoires in COVID-19. TCRdb's table, derived via immunoSEQ multiplex PCR, lists solely in-frame clones and lacks some. The sample has about 240,000 clones, around four fifths seen once. The sample taken for sequencing was peripheral blood. The receptors originated from a woman aged 60-75 years with active or convalescent COVID-19.

The chain couples TRBV10-1 to TRBJ2-2; 8 bases map to TRBD2. V was pared by 4 bases and J by 4 bases, with 11 bases of the junction left unmatched. Germline-derived CDR1 and CDR2 are WNHNN and SYGVQD (reference sequence). The CDR3 runs to 17 residues. CDR3 residues: CASSGLGAGVVTGELFF. CDR3 coding DNA: TGCGCCAGCAGTGGCCTGGGAGCGGGGGTGGTCACCGGGGAGCTGTTTTTT.

This chain uses TRBV7-8 with TRBJ2-2, with a weak D call TRBD1 (5 bases). CDR1 SGHVS and CDR2 FQNEAQ come from the germline V gene. With 2 bases removed from V and 6 bases from J, the gap between germline ends came to 10 bases. The CDR3 has 14 residues. Written as DNA, the CDR3 is TGTGCCAGCAGCTTACCCAGGGTGGCCGGGGAGCTGTTTTTT. Protein sequence: CASSLPRVAGELFF.

The V and J genes are TRBV24-1 and TRBJ2-1; 7 bases match TRBD2. V trimming: 6 bases; J trimming: 3 bases; junction bases outside the gene matches: 7. CDR3 size: 15 residues. Germline V lookup: CDR1 KGHDR, CDR2 SFDVKD. This CDR3 is CATSRAGDNYNEQFF. In nucleotides, the CDR3 is TGTGCCACCAGTAGGGCGGGGGATAACTACAATGAGCAGTTCTTC.

V is TRBV2 and J is TRBJ2-1, with D possibly matching TRBD1 (5 bases). The V gene's germline CDR1 is SNHLY and CDR2 FYNNEI. The CDR3 length is 14 residues. Trimming removed 3 bases from V and 6 bases from J, with 12 bases in between. CDR3 nucleotide sequence: TGTGCCAGCAGTGATAGGGGCCTTCTCAATGAGCAGTTCTTC. The encoded protein is CASSDRGLLNEQFF.

The chain couples TRBV15 to TRBJ1-2; 8 bases line up with TRBD1. This CDR3 is built from 14 residues. Unmatched junction bases numbered 4, after V lost 3 bases and J lost 4 bases. The germline V gene has CDR1 LNHNV and CDR2 YYDKDF (reference sequence). The CDR3 loop is CATSSGQGSYGYTF. CDR3 nucleotides: TGTGCCACCAGCAGTGGACAGGGATCCTATGGCTACACCTTC.

The chain joins TRBV18 to TRBJ2-1; 16 bases fit TRBD2. V gave up 3 bases and J gave up 2 bases; unmatched junction bases: 7. CDR1 KGHSH and CDR2 LQKENI come from the germline V gene. The CDR3 spans 19 residues. CDR3 amino acids: CASSPIPGTSGGAYNEQFF. The CDR3, as DNA: TGTGCCAGCTCACCTATTCCCGGGACTAGCGGGGGGGCCTACAATGAGCAGTTCTTC.

The rearrangement uses TRBV6-5 and TRBJ1-6; 7 bases are a match to TRBD1. The V segment lost 2 bases and the J segment 9 bases; nucleotides outside the gene matches: 4. Germline-derived CDR1 and CDR2 are MNHEY and SVGAGI. CDR3 length equals 14 residues. The CDR3 coding sequence is TGTGCCAGCAGTTACAGGGGGCAAGGTTCACCCCTCCACTTT. It codes for CASSYRGQGSPLHF.

The table lists this clone with a few counts. This sample includes further DNA sequences coding for the same CDR3. V gene TRBV5-1 combines with J gene TRBJ2-3, with 7 positions matching TRBD2. CDR3 size: 14 residues. In germline, CDR1 is SGHRS, CDR2 YFSETQ. V shed 0 bases, J shed 4 bases, and the junction held 2 bases outside the gene matches. The CDR3 bases are TGCGCCAGCAGCTTGGGGGAGGGCGCAGATACGCAGTATTTT. Encoded protein: CASSLGEGADTQYF. The whole variable domain, remainder taken from reference TRBV5-1 and TRBJ2-3, is KAGVTQTPRYLIKTRGQQVTLSCSPISGHRSVSWYQQTPGQGLQFLFEYFSETQRNKGNFPGRFSGRQFSNSRSEMNVSTLELGDSALYLCASSLGEGADTQYFGPGTRLTVL.

V is TRBV6-5 and J is TRBJ1-1; 7 positions match TRBD1. Germline V gives CDR1 MNHEY, CDR2 SVGAGI. The CDR3 runs 14 residues. The junction had 2 bases not matched to a gene; V was cut back by 4 bases and J by 0 bases. Written as DNA, the CDR3 is TGTGCCAGCAGTTTGACAGGGATGAACACTGAAGCTTTCTTT. As protein: CASSLTGMNTEAFF.

The rearrangement joins TRBV7-9 to TRBJ1-1; D not certain. Germline V gene data show CDR1 as SEHNR and CDR2 as FQNEAQ (reference sequence). The CDR3 is made up of 12 amino acids. V was pared by 2 bases and J by 7 bases, with 8 bases between. The CDR3 sequence: CASSLYSSEAFF. In DNA form, the CDR3 reads TGTGCCAGCAGCTTATATTCCAGTGAAGCTTTCTTT.